A selection of T cell receptor beta chains follows, all from one sample in a study of beta chain features in type 1 diabetes. Method: immunoSEQ multiplex PCR; TCRdb's copy keeps in-frame clones and lacks some. The profile shows about 240,000 clones, 25% to 30% of them singletons. The specimen sequenced was central memory CD4+ T cells from blood. These receptor sequences come from a man younger than 45 in good health. CDR3s include the opening cysteine and the closing phenylalanine or tryptophan. A D gene is named only where the DNA matches it firmly. Size tells how often a clone was seen (once, few, many) or the class of an expanded clone, and some rows leave it out.

j_call v_call d_call clone_size cdr3_aa cdr3_nt
TRBJ2-7 TRBV4-3 NA many CASSQQPDYAYEQYF TGCGCCAGCAGCCAACAACCGGACTACGCCTACGAGCAGTACTTC
TRBJ1-2 TRBV6-5 TRBD1 once CASAGTAYGYTF TGTGCCAGCGCCGGGACAGCCTATGGCTACACCTTC
TRBJ2-5 TRBV19 TRBD2 NA CASSMGLAGAQETQYF TGTGCCAGTAGTATGGGACTAGCGGGGGCCCAAGAGACCCAGTACTTC
TRBJ2-3 TRBV29-1 NA few CSVEVGRGGTQYF TGCAGCGTTGAGGTTGGGCGAGGGGGTACGCAGTATTTT
TRBJ2-7 TRBV14 NA few CASSPGTAYEQYF TGTGCCAGCAGCCCCGGGACGGCGTACGAGCAGTACTTC
TRBJ2-1 TRBV28 NA few CASSTRLGGLYNEQFF TGTGCCAGCAGCACTAGACTCGGCGGACTTTACAATGAGCAGTTCTTC
TRBJ2-5 TRBV25-1 NA NA CASSEPQVGEQETQYF TGTGCCAGCAGTGAACCCCAAGTGGGAGAGCAAGAGACCCAGTACTTC
TRBJ1-6 TRBV2 NA few CASRGSSNSPLHF TGTGCCAGCCGAGGCAGTAGCAATTCACCCCTCCACTTT
TRBJ2-7 TRBV7-7 NA few CASSQGQGGEQYF TGTGCCAGCAGCCAGGGGCAGGGCGGCGAGCAGTACTTC
TRBJ2-7 TRBV15 NA few CATSKGTSYEQYF TGTGCCACCAGCAAGGGAACCTCCTACGAGCAGTACTTC
TRBJ1-4 TRBV2 NA few CASSLTASNEKLFF TGTGCCAGCAGCTTGACAGCTTCAAATGAAAAACTGTTTTTT
TRBJ1-2 TRBV4-1 NA NA CASSQDRTLQGGYTF TGCGCCAGCAGCCAAGATCGTACACTCCAAGGTGGCTACACCTTC
TRBJ1-5 TRBV6-6 NA NA CASSELSINNQPQHF TGTGCCAGCAGTGAGCTCAGCATAAACAATCAGCCCCAGCATTTT
TRBJ2-7 TRBV29-1 TRBD1 NA CSVSGQGQREQYF TGCAGCGTCTCCGGACAGGGGCAACGCGAGCAGTACTTC
TRBJ1-5 TRBV28 NA NA CASSSLISPQHF TGTGCCAGCAGTTCATTAATCAGTCCCCAGCATTTT
TRBJ1-2 TRBV18 NA NA CASSPESDGYTF TGTGCCAGCTCACCCGAATCGGATGGCTACACCTTC